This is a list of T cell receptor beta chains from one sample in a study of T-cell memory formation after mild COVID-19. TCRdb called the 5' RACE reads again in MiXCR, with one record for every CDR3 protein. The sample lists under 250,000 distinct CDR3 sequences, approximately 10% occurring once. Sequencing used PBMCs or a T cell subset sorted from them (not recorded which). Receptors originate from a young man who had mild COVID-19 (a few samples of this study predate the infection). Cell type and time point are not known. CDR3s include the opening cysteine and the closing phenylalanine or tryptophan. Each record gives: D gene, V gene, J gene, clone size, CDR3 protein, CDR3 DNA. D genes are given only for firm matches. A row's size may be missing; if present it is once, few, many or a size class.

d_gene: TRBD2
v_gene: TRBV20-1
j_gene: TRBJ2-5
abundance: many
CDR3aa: CSAPAGGSYQETQYF
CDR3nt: TGCAGTGCTCCAGCGGGGGGGTCGTACCAAGAGACCCAGTACTTC

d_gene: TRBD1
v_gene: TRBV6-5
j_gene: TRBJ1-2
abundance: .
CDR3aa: CASSETGGANYGYTF
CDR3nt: TGTGCCAGCAGCGAGACAGGGGGCGCAAACTATGGCTACACCTTC

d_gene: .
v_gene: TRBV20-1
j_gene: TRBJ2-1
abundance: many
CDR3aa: CSAKGSGNEQFF
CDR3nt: TGCAGTGCTAAGGGGTCCGGCAATGAGCAGTTCTTC

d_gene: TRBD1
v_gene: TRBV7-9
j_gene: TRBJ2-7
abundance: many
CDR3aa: CASSPRTGRYEQYF
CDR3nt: TGTGCCAGCAGCCCACGGACAGGGCGCTACGAGCAGTACTTC

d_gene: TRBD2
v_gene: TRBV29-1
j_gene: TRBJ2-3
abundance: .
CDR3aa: CSVEGWRGGSTDTQYF
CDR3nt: TGCAGCGTTGAAGGCTGGCGGGGGGGAAGCACAGATACGCAGTATTTT

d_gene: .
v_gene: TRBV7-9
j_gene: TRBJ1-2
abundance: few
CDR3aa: CASSLAEPGQSYGYTF
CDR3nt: TGTGCCAGCAGCTTAGCGGAGCCGGGACAAAGTTATGGCTACACCTTC

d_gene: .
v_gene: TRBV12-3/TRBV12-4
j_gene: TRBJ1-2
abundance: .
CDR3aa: CASSLIPRVYGYTF
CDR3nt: TGTGCCAGCAGTTTAATCCCCAGGGTATATGGCTACACCTTC

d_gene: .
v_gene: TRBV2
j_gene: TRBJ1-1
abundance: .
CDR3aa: CASSERWAERAFF
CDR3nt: TGTGCCAGCAGTGAAAGGTGGGCAGAGCGAGCTTTCTTT

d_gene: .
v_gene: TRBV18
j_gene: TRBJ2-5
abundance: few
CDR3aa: CASSPDSSGETQYF
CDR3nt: TGTGCCAGCTCACCTGACAGTAGTGGAGAGACCCAGTACTTC

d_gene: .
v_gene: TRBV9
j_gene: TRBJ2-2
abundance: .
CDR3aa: CASSAGEGTGELFF
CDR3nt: TGTGCCAGCAGCGCCGGGGAAGGTACCGGGGAGCTGTTTTTT

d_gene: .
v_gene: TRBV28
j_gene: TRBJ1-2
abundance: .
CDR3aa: CASTRRSYGYTF
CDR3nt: TGTGCCAGCACTCGACGGAGCTATGGCTACACCTTC

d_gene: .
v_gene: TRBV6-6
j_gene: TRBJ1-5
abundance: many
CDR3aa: CASSYTAQPQPQHF
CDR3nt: TGTGCCAGCAGTTATACAGCTCAACCTCAGCCCCAGCATTTT

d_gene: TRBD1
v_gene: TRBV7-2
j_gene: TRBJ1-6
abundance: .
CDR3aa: CASSLAQGANSPLHF
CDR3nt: TGTGCCAGCAGCTTAGCCCAGGGGGCAAATTCACCCCTCCACTTT

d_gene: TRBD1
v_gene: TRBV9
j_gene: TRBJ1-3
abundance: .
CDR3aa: CASSVSGGYSGNTIYF
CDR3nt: TGTGCCAGCAGCGTGTCAGGGGGCTATTCTGGAAACACCATATATTTT

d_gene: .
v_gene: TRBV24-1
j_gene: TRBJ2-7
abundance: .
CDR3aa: CATKGGQYEQYF
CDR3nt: TGTGCCACCAAGGGGGGGCAGTACGAGCAGTACTTC

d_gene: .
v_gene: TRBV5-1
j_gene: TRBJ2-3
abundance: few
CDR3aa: CASSPGRGGFTDTQYF
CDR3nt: TGCGCCAGCAGCCCGGGGCGGGGCGGCTTCACAGATACGCAGTATTTT

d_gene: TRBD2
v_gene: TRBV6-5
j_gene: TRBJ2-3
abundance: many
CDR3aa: CASSQVAGGTDTQYF
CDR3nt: TGTGCCAGCAGTCAAGTAGCGGGGGGGACCGATACGCAGTATTTT

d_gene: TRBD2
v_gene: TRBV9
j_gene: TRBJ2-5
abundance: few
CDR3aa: CASSVSGTSEETQYF
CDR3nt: TGTGCCAGCAGCGTCTCCGGGACTAGCGAAGAGACCCAGTACTTC

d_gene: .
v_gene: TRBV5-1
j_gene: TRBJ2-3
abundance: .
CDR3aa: CASSPSRGGSDTQYF
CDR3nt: TGCGCCAGCAGCCCGAGCAGGGGTGGATCAGATACGCAGTATTTT

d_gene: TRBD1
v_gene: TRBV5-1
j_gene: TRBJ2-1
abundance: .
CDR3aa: CASSPGWTGTYNEQFF
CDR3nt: TGCGCCAGCAGCCCGGGGTGGACAGGGACCTACAATGAGCAGTTCTTC

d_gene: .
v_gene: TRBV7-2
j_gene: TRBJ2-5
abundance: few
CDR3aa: CASSLVPGEETQYF
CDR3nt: TGTGCCAGCAGCTTAGTTCCAGGGGAAGAGACCCAGTACTTC

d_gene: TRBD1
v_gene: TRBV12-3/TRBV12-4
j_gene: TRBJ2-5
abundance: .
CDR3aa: CASSFTGGMETQYF
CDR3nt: TGTGCCAGCAGTTTTACAGGGGGCATGGAGACCCAGTACTTC

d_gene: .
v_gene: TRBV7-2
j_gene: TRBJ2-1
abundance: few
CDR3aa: CASSLELVRALTDNEQFF
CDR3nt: TGTGCCAGCAGCTTAGAATTGGTTCGAGCCCTTACAGACAATGAGCAGTTCTTC

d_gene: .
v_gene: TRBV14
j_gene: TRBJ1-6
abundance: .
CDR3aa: CASSQTRPDLGYNSPLHF
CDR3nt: TGTGCCAGCAGCCAAACCCGACCGGACCTAGGTTATAATTCACCCCTCCACTTT

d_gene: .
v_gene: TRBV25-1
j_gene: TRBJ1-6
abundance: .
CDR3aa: CASSEMGVAAYNSPLHF
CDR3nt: TGTGCCAGCAGTGAAATGGGGGTTGCAGCGTATAATTCACCCCTCCACTTT

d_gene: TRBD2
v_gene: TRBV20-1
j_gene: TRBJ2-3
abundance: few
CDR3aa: CSARVAQRGGQSADTQYF
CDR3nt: TGCAGTGCTAGGGTTGCCCAGCGGGGGGGCCAGTCTGCAGATACGCAGTATTTT

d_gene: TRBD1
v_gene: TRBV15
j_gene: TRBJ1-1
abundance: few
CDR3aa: CATSRAPGQEDTEAFF
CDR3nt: TGTGCCACCAGCAGAGCCCCGGGACAGGAGGACACTGAAGCTTTCTTT

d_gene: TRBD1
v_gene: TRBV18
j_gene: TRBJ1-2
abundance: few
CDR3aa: CASSPDREGGYTF
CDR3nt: TGTGCCAGCTCACCTGACAGGGAAGGCGGCTACACCTTC

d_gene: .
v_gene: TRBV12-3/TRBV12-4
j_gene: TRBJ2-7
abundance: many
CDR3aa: CASSFSTGYTYF
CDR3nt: TGTGCCAGCAGTTTTAGTACGGGTTACACGTACTTC

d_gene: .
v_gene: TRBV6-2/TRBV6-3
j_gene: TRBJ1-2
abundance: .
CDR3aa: CASRDNYGYTF
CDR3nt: TGTGCCAGCAGGGACAACTATGGCTACACCTTC

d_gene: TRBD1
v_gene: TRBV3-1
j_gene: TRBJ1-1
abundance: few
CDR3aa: CASSWRGQGITEAFF
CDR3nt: TGTGCCAGCAGCTGGCGCGGACAGGGGATTACTGAAGCTTTCTTT

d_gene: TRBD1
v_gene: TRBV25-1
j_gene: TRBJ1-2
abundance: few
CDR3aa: CASSDTGDRGYTF
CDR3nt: TGTGCCAGCAGTGATACAGGGGATCGGGGCTACACCTTC

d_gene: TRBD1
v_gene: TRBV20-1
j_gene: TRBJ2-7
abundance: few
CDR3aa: CSAKNPGQGDEQYF
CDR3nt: TGCAGTGCAAAAAACCCGGGACAGGGAGACGAGCAGTACTTC

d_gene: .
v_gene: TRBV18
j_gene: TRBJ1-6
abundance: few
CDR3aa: CASSRQLNSPLHF
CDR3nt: TGTGCCAGCTCAAGACAGTTGAATTCACCCCTCCACTTT

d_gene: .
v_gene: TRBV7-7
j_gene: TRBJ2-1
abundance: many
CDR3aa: CASSPGTRQEQFF
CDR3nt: TGTGCCAGCAGCCCCGGTACGCGACAGGAGCAGTTCTTC

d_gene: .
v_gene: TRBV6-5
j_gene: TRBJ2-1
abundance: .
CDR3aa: CASSPADRQGEQFF
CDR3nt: TGTGCCAGCAGCCCGGCGGACCGTCAGGGAGAGCAGTTCTTC

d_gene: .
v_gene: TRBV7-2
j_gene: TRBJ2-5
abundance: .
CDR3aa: CASSLEAIRGLPGQYF
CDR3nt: TGTGCCAGCAGCCTGGAGGCGATACGGGGGCTCCCTGGCCAGTACTTC

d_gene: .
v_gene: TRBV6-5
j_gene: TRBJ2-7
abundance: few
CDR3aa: CASKGTESYEQYF
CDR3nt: TGTGCCAGCAAGGGGACCGAGTCCTACGAGCAGTACTTC

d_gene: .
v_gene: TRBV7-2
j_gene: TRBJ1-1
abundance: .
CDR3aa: CASSQTMNTEAFF
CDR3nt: TGTGCCAGCTCACAGACAATGAACACTGAAGCTTTCTTT

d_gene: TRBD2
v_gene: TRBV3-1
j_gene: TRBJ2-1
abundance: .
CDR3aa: CASSPTVSGVRGNEQFF
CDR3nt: TGTGCCAGCAGTCCAACGGTTAGCGGGGTGCGAGGGAATGAGCAGTTCTTC

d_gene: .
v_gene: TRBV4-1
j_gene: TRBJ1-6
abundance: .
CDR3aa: CASSHPTAGRYNSPLHF
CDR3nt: TGCGCCAGCAGCCACCCGACAGCCGGGAGGTATAATTCACCCCTCCACTTT

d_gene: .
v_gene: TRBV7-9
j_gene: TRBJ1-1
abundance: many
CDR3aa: CASSLVEGITEAFF
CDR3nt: TGTGCCAGCAGCTTAGTCGAGGGGATCACTGAAGCTTTCTTT

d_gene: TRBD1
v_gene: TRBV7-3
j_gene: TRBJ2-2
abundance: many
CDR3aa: CASSPNPGQGTGELFF
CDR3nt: TGTGCCAGCAGCCCCAATCCTGGACAGGGAACCGGGGAGCTGTTTTTT

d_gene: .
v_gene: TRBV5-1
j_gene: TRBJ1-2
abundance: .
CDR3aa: CASSLAGNGYTF
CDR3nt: TGCGCCAGCAGCTTGGCTGGGAACGGCTACACCTTC

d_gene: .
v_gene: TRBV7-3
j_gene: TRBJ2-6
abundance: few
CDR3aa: CASSEQASGANVLTF
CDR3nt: TGTGCCAGCAGCGAACAAGCCTCTGGGGCCAACGTCCTGACTTTC

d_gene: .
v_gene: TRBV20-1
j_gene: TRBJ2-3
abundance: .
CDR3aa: CSARSSSVDTQYF
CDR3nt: TGCAGTGCTAGATCGAGTTCGGTAGATACGCAGTATTTT

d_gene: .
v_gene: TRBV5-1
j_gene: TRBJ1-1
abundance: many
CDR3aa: CASSLDRNTEAFF
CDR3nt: TGCGCCAGCAGCTTGGACAGGAACACTGAAGCTTTCTTT

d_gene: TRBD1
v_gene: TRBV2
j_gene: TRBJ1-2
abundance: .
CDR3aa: CASSEGGQGYGYTF
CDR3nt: TGTGCCAGCAGTGAAGGGGGACAGGGTTATGGCTACACCTTC

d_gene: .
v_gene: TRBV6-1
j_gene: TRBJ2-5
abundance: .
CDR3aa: CASSGWGLWQETQYF
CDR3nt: TGTGCCAGCAGTGGGTGGGGCCTGTGGCAAGAGACCCAGTACTTC

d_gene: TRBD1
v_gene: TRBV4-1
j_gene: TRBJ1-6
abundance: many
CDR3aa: CASSPGPDRTLTLNSPLHF
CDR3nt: TGCGCCAGCAGCCCAGGACCGGACAGGACCCTTACCCTTAATTCACCCCTCCACTTT

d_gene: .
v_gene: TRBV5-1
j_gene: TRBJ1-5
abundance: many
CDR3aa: CASSFQEGQPQHF
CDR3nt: TGCGCCAGCAGCTTCCAGGAGGGGCAGCCCCAGCATTTT

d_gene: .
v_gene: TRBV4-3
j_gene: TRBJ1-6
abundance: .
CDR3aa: CASGQGLRNSPLHF
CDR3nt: TGCGCCAGCGGGCAGGGTTTGAGGAATTCACCCCTCCACTTT

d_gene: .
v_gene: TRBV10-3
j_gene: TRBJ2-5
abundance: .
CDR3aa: CAISSLTGLPSETQYF
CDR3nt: TGTGCCATCAGTTCCCTCACGGGACTCCCGTCAGAGACCCAGTACTTC

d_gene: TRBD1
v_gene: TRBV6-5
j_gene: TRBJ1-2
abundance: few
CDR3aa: CASSYDRVGGYTF
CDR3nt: TGTGCCAGCAGTTACGACAGGGTGGGGGGCTACACCTTC

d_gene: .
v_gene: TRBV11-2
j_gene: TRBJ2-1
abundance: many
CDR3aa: CASSPVGETGEQFF
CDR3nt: TGTGCCAGCAGCCCGGTTGGGGAGACGGGCGAGCAGTTCTTC

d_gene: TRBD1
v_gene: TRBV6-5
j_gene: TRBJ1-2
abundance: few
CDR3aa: CASTKQTGRDGYTF
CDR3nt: TGTGCCAGCACAAAACAGACAGGGAGGGATGGCTACACCTTC